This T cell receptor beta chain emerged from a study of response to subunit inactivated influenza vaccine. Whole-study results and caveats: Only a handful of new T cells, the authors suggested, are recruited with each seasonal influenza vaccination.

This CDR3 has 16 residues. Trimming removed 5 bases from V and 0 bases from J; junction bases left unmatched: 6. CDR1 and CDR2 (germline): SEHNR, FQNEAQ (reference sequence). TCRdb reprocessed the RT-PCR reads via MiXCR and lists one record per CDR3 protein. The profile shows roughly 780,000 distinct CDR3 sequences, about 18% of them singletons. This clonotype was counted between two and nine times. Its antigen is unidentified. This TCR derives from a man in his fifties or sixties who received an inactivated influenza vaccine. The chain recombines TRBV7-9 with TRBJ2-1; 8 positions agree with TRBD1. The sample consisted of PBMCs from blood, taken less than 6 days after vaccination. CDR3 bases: TGTGCCAGCAGCGGTACAGGACAGGGCTCCTACAATGAGCAGTTCTTC. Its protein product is CASSGTGQGSYNEQFF.